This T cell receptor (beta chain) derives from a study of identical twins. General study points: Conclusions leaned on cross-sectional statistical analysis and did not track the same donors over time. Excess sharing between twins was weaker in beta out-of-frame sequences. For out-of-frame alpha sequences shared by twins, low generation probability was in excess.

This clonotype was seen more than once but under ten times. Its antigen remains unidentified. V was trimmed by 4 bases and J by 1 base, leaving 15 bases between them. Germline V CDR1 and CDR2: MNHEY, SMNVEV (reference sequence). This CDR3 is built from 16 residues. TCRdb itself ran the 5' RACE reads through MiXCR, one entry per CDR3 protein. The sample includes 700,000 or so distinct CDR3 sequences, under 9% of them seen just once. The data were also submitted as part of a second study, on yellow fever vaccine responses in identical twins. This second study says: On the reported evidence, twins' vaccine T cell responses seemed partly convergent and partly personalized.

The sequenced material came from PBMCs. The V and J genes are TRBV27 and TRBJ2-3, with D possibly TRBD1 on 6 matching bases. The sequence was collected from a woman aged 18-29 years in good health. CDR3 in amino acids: CASSYTPTGGTDTQYF. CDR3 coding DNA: TGTGCCAGCAGTTATACCCCGACAGGCGGCACAGATACGCAGTATTTT.